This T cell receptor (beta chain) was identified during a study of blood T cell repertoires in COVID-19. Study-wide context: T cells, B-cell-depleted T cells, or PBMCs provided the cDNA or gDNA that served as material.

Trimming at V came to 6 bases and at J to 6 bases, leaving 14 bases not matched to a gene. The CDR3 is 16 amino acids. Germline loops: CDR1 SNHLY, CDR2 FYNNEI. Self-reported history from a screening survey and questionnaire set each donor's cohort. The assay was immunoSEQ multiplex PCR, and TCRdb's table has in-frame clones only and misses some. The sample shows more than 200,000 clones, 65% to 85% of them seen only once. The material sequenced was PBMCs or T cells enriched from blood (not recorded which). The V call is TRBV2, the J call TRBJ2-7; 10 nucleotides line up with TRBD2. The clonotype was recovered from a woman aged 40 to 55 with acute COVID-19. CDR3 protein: CASSAPPGLAGAEQYF. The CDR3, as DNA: TGTGCCAGCAGCGCTCCACCTGGGCTAGCGGGAGCCGAGCAGTACTTC.